This T cell receptor beta chain was sequenced in a study of blood T cell repertoires in COVID-19. Study as a whole: Whether acute or convalescent, the COVID-19 samples came from the United States, Italy and Spain.

The germline V gene encodes CDR1 SGHDT and CDR2 YYEEEE. Losses at the gene ends were 4 bases for V and 7 bases for J; bases not matched to a gene: 5. This CDR3 is built from 15 residues. Per the authors' pipeline: Reference gene primer amplification yielded estimated nucleated cell counts. The repertoire was sequenced with immunoSEQ multiplex PCR; TCRdb's copy has only in-frame clones and lacks some. V and J calls and clone size come straight from that table; D and trimming were deduced from the DNA. In the table there are 99,000 or so clones, roughly 80% of which are singletons. The sequencing sample was made of peripheral blood. The origin of this receptor is a woman aged 70-85 years with acute or convalescent COVID-19. This rearrangement joins TRBV5-6 to TRBJ1-4; TRBD1 matches 12 bases. Written as DNA, the CDR3 is TGTGCCAGCAGCACCGGGACAGGGGGCGGTGAAAAACTGTTTTTT. Translated, it gives CASSTGTGGGEKLFF.